This TCR beta chain was sequenced during a study of CD8+ T cells in alopecia areata. About the study: It was 6 to 18 months of tofacitinib, and then there were 6 months off drug. Study results and caveats: Sharing of TCRs across patients appeared less clear than in mice, possibly for HLA-related reasons.

Regarding treatment: oral pan-JAK inhibitor, 5-10 mg twice daily. Details on this clone: No antigen is known for it.

Sequencing relied on a cDNA template that was reverse transcribed from extracted RNA. Libraries were prepared by immunoSEQ multiplex PCR; TCRdb keeps only in-frame clonotypes and omits some of them. Among 200,000 to 250,000 clones, about 58% were seen once, and the ten largest hold about 1.4%. Germline V gene data show CDR1 as SGHRS and CDR2 as YFSETQ. V shed 3 bases and J shed 4 bases, with 11 bases lying between them. This CDR3 contains 14 residues. The source material was CD4+ T cells sorted from blood, sampled at week 4, from a patient treated with tofacitinib. The genes are TRBV5-1 and TRBJ1-3; weak D call: TRBD1 (5 bases). The source is a human donor with alopecia areata. CDR3 sequence: CASSWDLGGNTIYF. The CDR3 nucleotides are TGCGCCAGCAGCTGGGACCTAGGGGGAAACACCATATATTTT. The complete variable domain, with remaining parts taken from reference TRBV5-1 and TRBJ1-3, reads KAGVTQTPRYLIKTRGQQVTLSCSPISGHRSVSWYQQTPGQGLQFLFEYFSETQRNKGNFPGRFSGRQFSNSRSEMNVSTLELGDSALYLCASSWDLGGNTIYFGEGSWLTVV.